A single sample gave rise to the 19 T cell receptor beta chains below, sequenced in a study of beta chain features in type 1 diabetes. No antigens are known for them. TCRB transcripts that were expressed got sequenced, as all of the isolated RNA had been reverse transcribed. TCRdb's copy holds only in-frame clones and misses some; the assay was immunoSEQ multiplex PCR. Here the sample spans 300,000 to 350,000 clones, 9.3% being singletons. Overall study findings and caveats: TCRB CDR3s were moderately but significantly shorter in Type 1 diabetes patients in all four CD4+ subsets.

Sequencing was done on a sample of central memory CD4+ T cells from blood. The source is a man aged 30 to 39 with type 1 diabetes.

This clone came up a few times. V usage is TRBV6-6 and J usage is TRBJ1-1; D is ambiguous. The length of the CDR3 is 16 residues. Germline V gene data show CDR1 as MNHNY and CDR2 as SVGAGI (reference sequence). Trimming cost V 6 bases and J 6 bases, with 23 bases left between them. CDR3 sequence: CASRLSVTSSEAEAFF. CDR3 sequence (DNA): TGTGCCAGCAGGCTCTCGGTCACATCTTCGGAGGCTGAAGCTTTCTTT.

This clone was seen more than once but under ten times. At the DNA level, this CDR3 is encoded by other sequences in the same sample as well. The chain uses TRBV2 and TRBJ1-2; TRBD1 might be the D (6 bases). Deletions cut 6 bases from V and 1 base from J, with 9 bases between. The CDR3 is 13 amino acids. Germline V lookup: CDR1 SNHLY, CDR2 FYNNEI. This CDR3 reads CASSAGVNYGYTF. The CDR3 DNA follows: TGTGCCAGCAGCGCAGGGGTTAACTATGGCTACACCTTC.

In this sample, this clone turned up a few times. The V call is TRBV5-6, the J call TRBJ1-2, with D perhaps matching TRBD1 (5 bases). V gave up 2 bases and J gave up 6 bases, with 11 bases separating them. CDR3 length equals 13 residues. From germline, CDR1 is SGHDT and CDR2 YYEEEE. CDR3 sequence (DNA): TGTGCCAGCAGCTTCGGTCCAGGGAATGGCTACACCTTC. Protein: CASSFGPGNGYTF.

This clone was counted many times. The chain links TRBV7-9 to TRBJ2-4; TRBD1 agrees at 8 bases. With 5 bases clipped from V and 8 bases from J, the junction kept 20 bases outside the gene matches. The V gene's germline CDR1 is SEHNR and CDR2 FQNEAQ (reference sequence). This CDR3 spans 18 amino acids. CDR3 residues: CASSKLTGVVSQNDIQYF. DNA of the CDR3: TGTGCCAGCAGCAAATTGACAGGGGTCGTAAGCCAAAACGACATTCAGTACTTC.

DNA for the CDR3: TGTGCCAGCAGTTTGTATCTGGCCGAGCCTGGCAATTCACCCCTCCACTTT. It yields the protein CASSLYLAEPGNSPLHF. The genes are TRBV28 and TRBJ1-6, with no clear D. This CDR3 has 17 amino acids. The V gene's germline CDR1 is MDHEN and CDR2 SYDVKM. Trimming stripped 3 bases from V and 7 bases from J, with 19 bases between. Based on the CDR3 plus reference TRBV28 and TRBJ1-6, the full variable domain is DVKVTQSSRYLVKRTGEKVFLECVQDMDHENMFWYRQDPGLGLRLIYFSYDVKMKEKGDIPEGYSVSREKKERFSLILESASTNQTSMYLCASSLYLAEPGNSPLHFGNGTRLTVT.

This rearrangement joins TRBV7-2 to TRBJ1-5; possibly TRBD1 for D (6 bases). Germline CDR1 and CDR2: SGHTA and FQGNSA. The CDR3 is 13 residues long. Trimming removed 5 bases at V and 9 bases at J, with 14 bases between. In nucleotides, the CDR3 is TGTGCCAGCAGCCCCCGGGGGCCGGGGCCCCAGCATTTT. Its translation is CASSPRGPGPQHF. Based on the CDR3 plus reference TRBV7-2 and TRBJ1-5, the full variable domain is GAGVSQSPSNKVTEKGKDVELRCDPISGHTALYWYRQSLGQGLEFLIYFQGNSAPDKSGLPSDRFSAERTGGSVSTLTIQRTQQEDSAVYLCASSPRGPGPQHFGDGTRLSIL.

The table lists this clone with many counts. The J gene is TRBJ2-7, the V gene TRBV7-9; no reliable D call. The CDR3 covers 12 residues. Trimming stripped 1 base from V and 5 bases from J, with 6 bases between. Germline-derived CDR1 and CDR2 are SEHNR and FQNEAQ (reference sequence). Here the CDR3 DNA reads TGTGCCAGCAGCTTAGTCTCTGACGAGCAGTACTTC. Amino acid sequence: CASSLVSDEQYF.

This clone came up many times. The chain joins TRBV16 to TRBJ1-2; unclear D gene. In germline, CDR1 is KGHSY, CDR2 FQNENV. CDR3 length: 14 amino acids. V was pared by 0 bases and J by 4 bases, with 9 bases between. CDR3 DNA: TGTGCCAGCAGCCAATCGGCACCCTTCTATGGCTACACCTTC. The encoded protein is CASSQSAPFYGYTF.

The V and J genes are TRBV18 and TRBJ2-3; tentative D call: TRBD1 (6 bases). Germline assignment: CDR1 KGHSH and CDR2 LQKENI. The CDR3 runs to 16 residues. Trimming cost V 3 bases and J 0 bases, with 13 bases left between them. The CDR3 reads CASSPGAASSTDTQYF. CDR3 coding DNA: TGTGCCAGCTCACCGGGGGCAGCCTCTAGCACAGATACGCAGTATTTT.

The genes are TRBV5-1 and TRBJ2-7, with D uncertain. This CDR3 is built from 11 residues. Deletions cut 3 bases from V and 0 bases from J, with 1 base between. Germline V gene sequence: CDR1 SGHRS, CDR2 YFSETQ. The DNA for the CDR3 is TGCGCCAGCAGCTCCTCCTACGAGCAGTACTTC. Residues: CASSSSYEQYF.

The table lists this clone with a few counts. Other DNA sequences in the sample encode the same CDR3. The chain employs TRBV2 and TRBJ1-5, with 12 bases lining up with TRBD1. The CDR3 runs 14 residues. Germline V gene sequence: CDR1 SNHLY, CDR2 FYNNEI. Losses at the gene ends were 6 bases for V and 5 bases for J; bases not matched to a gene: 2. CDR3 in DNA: TGTGCCAGCAGCGGGACAGGGGGCCATCAGCCCCAGCATTTT. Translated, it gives CASSGTGGHQPQHF.

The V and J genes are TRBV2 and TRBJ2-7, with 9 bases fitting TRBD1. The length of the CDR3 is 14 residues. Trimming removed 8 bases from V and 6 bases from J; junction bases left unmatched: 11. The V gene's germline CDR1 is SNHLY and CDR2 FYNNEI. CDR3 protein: CASRPPDRGSEQYF. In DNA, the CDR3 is TGTGCCAGCCGGCCGCCGGACAGGGGCTCCGAGCAGTACTTC.

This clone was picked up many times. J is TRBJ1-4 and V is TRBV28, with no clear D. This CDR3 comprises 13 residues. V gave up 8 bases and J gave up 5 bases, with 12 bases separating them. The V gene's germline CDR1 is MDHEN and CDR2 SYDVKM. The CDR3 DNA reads TGTGCCAGCGTGCAGGCGGGGAATGAAAAACTGTTTTTT. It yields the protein CASVQAGNEKLFF.

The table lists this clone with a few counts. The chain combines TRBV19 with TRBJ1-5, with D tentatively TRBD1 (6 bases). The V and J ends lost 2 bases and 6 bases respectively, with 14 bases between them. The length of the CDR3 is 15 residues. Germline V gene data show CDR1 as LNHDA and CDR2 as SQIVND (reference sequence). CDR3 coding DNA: TGTGCCAGTAGTATATCCGGGGGCACGGGTCAGCCCCAGCATTTT. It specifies CASSISGGTGQPQHF.

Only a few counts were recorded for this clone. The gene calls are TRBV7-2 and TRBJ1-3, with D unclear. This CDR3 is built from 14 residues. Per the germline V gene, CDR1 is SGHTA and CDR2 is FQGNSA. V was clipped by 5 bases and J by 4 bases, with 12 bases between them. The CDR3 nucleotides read TGTGCCAGCAGCCAGGCCTATCAAGGAAACACCATATATTTT. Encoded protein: CASSQAYQGNTIYF.

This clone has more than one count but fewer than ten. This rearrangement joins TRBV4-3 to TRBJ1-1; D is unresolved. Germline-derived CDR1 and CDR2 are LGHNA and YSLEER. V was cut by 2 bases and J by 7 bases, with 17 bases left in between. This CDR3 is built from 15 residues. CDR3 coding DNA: TGCGCCAGCAGCCAAAGGGTCCACGATACTCATGAAGCTTTCTTT. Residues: CASSQRVHDTHEAFF.

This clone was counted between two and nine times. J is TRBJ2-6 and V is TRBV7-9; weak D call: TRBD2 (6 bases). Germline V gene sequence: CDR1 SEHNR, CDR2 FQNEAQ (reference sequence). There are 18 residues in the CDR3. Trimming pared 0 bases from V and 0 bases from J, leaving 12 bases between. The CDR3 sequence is CASSLAGGYSSGANVLTF. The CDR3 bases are TGTGCCAGCAGCTTAGCCGGGGGTTACTCCTCTGGGGCCAACGTCCTGACTTTC.

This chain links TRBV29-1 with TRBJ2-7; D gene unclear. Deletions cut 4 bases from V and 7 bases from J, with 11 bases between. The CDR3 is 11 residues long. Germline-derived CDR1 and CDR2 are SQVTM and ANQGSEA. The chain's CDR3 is CSVGHYGEQYF. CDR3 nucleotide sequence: TGCAGCGTTGGCCACTATGGTGAGCAGTACTTC.

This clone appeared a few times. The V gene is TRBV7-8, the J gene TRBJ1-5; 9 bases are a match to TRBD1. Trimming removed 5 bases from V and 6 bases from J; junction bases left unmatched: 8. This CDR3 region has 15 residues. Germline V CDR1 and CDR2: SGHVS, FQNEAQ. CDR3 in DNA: TGTGCCAGCAGCAACGACAGGGGGTCGGGTCAGCCCCAGCATTTT. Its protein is CASSNDRGSGQPQHF.